This T cell receptor (beta chain) was identified in a study of blood T cell repertoires in COVID-19 (dated by TCRdb to 2018 to 2021). About the full investigation: Samples covering the acute and convalescent phases of COVID-19 were provided by collaborators in the United States, Italy and Spain. A freely available public database, intended as a resource for researchers studying the immune response to SARS-CoV-2, is where the repertoires were released. Where available, HLA class I and class II types were taken from metadata supplied by the sample provider and were not determined by assay-based typing. The sample metadata nearly always contained a de-identified subject ID, COVID-19 status, age in years and sex. The prospective study material was composed of cDNA or gDNA derived from T cells, B-cell-depleted T cells, or PBMCs. Subjects who had been exposed to COVID-19, were actively infected with it, or had recovered from it provided the deeply sampled blood TCRbeta repertoires that made up the dataset. The samples were drawn from two sources: the first 160 participants of the ongoing ImmuneRACE study, and 1,000 to 1,500 subjects contributed by 6 global collaborators. Beyond this particular receptor, the publication reports: Clinical and demographic metadata were provided uncurated, with the amount varying by source and participant.

This clone was seen a handful of times. Its antigen remains unidentified. No qualities accompany the bases; no much larger clone lies one base away. TCRbeta CDR3 regions were amplified from genomic DNA using the immunoSEQ Assay, a bias-controlled multiplex PCR. As for the authors' bioinformatics: Nucleated cell counts per sample were estimated from amplification of reference gene primers within the assay. To quantify the absolute abundance of each unique TCRbeta CDR3 rearrangement, sequence reads were collapsed and filtered. For each sample, productive Simpson clonality was calculated as the square root of Simpson's diversity index across productive rearrangements. The table was pulled from immuneACCESS by TCRdb, which kept in-frame rearrangements only. Such tables lose some clones; where checked, under half of the loss comes from unresolved V genes, and the rest has no known cause. V, J and clone size are those of that table, while D and trimming were read from the DNA. The sample records around 230,000 clones, 88% of which are singletons. The top ten clones comprise roughly 2.7% of the sample.

Enrolling through a virtual design, the prospective study's participants ranged in age from roughly 18 to 95 years and lived across more than 20 United States geographic areas. In the prospective study, participants were assigned to cohorts based on the clinical history participants reported in a screening survey and a study questionnaire. Recovered participants in ImmuneRACE Cohort 3 were defined as having two consecutive negative NP/OP PCR tests, clearance from a healthcare professional, or resolution of symptoms. In the prospective study, mobile phlebotomists collected whole blood, serum and a nasopharyngeal or oropharyngeal swab from each participant. Additional blood draws and questionnaires over an approximately 2-month period could optionally be provided by prospective study participants. Before DNA extraction, blood samples from the prospective study were shipped at room temperature or frozen.

V drops 5 bases and J drops 7 bases, leaving 11 bases in between. CDR3 length: 12 amino acids, cysteine to phenylalanine. The kept DNA is CDR3 alone, 36 bases in frame from the first base. According to the germline V gene, CDR1 reads SNHLY and CDR2 reads FYNNEI. The sequence links TRBV2 to TRBJ1-2, with no reliable assignment of the D segment. Sequencing was carried out using PBMCs or T cells enriched from blood (not recorded which). The receptor was derived from a woman aged 25-40 years who had recovered from COVID-19. The CDR3 here reads CASSLGRSGYTF. The nucleotides read TGTGCCAGCAGTCTCGGGAGGAGTGGCTACACCTTC.